This TCR beta chain emerged from a study of cytomegalovirus exposure and HLA in healthy donors. General study points: Confirmation in vitro established that a few CMV-associated chains were specific for CMV antigens.

V was clipped by 2 bases and J by 1 base; unmatched bases: 2. This CDR3 region has 14 residues. Germline CDR1 GTSNPN, CDR2 SVGIG (reference sequence). This clone was seen only a few times. Its specificity is not known. A multiplex PCR was run with 60 Vbeta primers and 13 Jbeta primers. Here immunoSEQ multiplex PCR was the method, and the copy in TCRdb shows in-frame clones only, minus some. The data hold 200,000 to 250,000 clones, with about four fifths observed a single time. This sequence was found in a woman between 45 and 60 years old in good health and CMV-seropositive. The rearrangement links TRBV30 to TRBJ1-1, with 9 bases lining up with TRBD1. The sequencing sample was made of PBMCs. CDR3 loop: CAWSSGQGNTEAFF. CDR3 coding DNA: TGTGCCTGGAGTTCGGGACAGGGGAACACTGAAGCTTTCTTT.